This T cell receptor (beta chain) was recorded in a study of CD8 T cells in Susac syndrome. Overall study findings and caveats: Clonal expansion was absent from the CD4+ T cell repertoires in Susac syndrome.

Deletions cut 1 base from V and 2 bases from J, with 8 bases between. The CDR3 spans 14 residues. About this clonotype itself: Its antigen is unidentified.

The T cells that were sequenced for TCR beta were CD8+ and CD4+ cells from blood. TEMRA cells were enriched by FACS, while CD8+ and CD4+ T cells were obtained through a negative isolation that was performed magnetically. The RNA, about 0.5 to 1 ug, was put through reverse transcription using random hexamers. TCRdb recomputed calls from the immunoSEQ multiplex PCR reads with MiXCR, one row per CDR3 protein. The sample lists about 240,000 distinct CDR3 sequences; 96% were seen once. The chain employs TRBV12-3 or TRBV12-4 and TRBJ1-1, with D hard to call. The receptor comes from a human donor with Susac syndrome. The sequenced sample was CD4+ T cells from PBMCs. The CDR3 nucleotides are TGTGCCAGCAGTTTAGTGGCGGATAACACTGAAGCTTTCTTT. Translating it yields CASSLVADNTEAFF.